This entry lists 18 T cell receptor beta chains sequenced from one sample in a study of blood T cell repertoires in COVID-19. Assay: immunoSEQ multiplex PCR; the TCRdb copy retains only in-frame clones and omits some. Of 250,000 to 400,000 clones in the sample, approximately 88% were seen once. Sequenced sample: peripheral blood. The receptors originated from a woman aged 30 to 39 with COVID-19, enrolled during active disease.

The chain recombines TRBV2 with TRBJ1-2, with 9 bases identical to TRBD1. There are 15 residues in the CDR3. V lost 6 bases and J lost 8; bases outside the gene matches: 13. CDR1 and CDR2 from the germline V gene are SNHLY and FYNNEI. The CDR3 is CASSDTRPTGGGYTF. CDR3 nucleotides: TGTGCCAGCAGCGATACCCGCCCGACAGGGGGAGGCTACACCTTC.

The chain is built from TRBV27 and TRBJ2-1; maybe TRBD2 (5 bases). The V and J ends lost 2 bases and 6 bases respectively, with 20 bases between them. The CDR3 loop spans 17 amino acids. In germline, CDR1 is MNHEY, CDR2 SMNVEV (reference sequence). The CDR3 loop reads CASSLDYRGLAGNEQFF. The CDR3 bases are TGTGCCAGCAGTTTAGACTACAGAGGGCTAGCTGGCAATGAGCAGTTCTTC.

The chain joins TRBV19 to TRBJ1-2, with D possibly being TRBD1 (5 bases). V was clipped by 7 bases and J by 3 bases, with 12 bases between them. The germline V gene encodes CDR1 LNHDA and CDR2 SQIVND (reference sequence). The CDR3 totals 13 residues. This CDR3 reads CASTARGHYGYTF. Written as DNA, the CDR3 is TGTGCCAGTACGGCAAGGGGTCACTATGGCTACACCTTC.

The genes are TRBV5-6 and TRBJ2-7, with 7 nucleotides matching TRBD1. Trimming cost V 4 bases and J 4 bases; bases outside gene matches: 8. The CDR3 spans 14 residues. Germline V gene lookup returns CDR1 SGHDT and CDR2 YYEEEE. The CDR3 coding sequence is TGTGCCAGCAGCCCGCAGGGACAGACTTACGAGCAGTACGTC. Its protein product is CASSPQGQTYEQYV.

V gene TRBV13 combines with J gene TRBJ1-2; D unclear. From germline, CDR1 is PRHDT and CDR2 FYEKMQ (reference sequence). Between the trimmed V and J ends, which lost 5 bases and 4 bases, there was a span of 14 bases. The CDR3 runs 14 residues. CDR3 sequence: CASSLGRGSYGYTF. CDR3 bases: TGTGCCAGCAGCCTGGGTCGGGGATCCTATGGCTACACCTTC. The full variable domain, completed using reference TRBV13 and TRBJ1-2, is AAGVIQSPRHLIKEKRETATLKCYPIPRHDTVYWYQQGPGQDPQFLISFYEKMQSDKGSIPDRFSAQQFSDYHSELNMSSLELGDSALYFCASSLGRGSYGYTFGSGTRLTVV.

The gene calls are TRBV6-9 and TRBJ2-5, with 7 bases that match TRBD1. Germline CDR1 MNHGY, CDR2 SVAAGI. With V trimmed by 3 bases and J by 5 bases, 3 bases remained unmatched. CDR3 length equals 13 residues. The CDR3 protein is CASSYADRETQYF. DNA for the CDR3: TGTGCCAGCAGTTACGCGGACAGGGAGACCCAGTACTTC.

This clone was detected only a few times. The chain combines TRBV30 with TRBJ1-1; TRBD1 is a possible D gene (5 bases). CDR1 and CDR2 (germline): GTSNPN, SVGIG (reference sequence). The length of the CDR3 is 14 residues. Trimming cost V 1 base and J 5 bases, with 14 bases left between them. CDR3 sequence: CAWSAGGSHTEAFF. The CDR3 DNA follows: TGTGCCTGGAGTGCCGGGGGATCTCATACTGAAGCTTTCTTT.

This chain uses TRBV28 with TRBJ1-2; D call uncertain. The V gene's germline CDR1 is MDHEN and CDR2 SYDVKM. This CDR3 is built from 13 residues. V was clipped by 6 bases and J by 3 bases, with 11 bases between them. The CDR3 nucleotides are TGTGCCAGCAGCCGCGTTGAGTACTATGGCTACACCTTC. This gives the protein CASSRVEYYGYTF.

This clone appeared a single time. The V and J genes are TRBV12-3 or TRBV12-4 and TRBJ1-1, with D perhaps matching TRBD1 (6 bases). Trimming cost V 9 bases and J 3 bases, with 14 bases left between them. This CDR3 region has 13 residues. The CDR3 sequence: CASEDSLHTEAFF. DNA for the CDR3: TGTGCCAGTGAGGACAGCCTACACACTGAAGCTTTCTTT.

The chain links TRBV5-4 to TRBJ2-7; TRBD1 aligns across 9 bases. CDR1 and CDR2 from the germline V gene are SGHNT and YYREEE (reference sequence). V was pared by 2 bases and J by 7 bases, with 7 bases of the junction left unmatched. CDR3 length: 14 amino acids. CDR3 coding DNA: TGTGCCAGCAGCTTATTACAGGGGGCTCAGGAGCAGTACTTC. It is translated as CASSLLQGAQEQYF.

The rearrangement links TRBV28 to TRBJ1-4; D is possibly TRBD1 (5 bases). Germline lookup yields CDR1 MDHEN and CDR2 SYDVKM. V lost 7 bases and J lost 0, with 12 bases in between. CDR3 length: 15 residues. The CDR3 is CASKNRSPTNEKLFF. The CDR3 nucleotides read TGTGCCAGCAAGAACAGGAGCCCAACTAATGAAAAACTGTTTTTT.

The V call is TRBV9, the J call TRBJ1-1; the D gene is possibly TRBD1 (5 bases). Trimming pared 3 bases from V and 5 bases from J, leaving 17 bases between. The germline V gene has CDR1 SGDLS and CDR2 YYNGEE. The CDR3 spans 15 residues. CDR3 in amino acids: CASSDSGHAGTEAFF. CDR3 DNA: TGTGCCAGCAGCGACAGTGGACATGCGGGAACTGAAGCTTTCTTT.

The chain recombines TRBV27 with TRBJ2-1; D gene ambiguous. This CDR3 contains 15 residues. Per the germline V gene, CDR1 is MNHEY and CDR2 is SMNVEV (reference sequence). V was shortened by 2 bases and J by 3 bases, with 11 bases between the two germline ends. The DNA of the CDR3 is TGTGCCAGCAGTTTAGGTGCCCCTAGCTACAATGAGCAGTTCTTC. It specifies CASSLGAPSYNEQFF.

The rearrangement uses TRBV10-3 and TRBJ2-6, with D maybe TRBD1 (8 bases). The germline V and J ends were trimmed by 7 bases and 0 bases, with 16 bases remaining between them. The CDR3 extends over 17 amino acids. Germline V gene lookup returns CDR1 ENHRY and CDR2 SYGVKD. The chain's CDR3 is CAITGGQGNSGANVLTF. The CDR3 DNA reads TGTGCCATCACGGGAGGACAGGGCAACTCTGGGGCCAACGTCCTGACTTTC.

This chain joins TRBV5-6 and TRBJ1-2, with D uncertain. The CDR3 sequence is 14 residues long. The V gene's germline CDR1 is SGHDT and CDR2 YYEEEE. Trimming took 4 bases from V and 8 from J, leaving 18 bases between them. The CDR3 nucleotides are TGTGCCAGCAGCGCGGAGTTCCCGAGGAGAGGCTACACCTTC. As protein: CASSAEFPRRGYTF.

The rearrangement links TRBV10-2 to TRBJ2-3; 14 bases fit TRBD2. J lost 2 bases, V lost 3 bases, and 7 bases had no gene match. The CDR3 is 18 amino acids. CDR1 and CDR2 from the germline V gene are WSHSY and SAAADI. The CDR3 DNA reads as TGCGCCAGCAGTGATGGGGGGACTAGCGGGAGATACACAGATACGCAGTATTTT. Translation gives CASSDGGTSGRYTDTQYF.

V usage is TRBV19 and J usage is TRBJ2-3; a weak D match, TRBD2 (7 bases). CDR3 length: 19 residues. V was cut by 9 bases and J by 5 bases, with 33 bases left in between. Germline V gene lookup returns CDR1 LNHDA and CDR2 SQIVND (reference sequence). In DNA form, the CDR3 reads TGTGCCAGCAGCATAAGGGGGGGTGAGGTTTCCTTCGGCTTAGATACGCAGTATTTT. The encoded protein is CASSIRGGEVSFGLDTQYF.

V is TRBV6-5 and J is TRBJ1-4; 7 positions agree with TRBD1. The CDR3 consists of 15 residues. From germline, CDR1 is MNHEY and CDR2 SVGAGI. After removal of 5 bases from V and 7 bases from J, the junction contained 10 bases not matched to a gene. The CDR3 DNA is TGTGCCAGCAGTCCCCGGGGACAGTTGGGTGAAAAACTGTTTTTT. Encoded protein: CASSPRGQLGEKLFF.